The rows below give T cell receptor beta chains drawn from one sample of a study of cytomegalovirus exposure and HLA in healthy donors. TCRdb's copy holds only in-frame clones and misses some; the assay was immunoSEQ multiplex PCR. This sample has under 300,000 clones, with more than 55% found just once. The sample taken for sequencing was PBMCs. The receptors come from a female donor in good health and CMV-seronegative. Both conserved end residues are part of each CDR3. Fields, in order: D gene, J gene, clone size, V gene, CDR3 protein, CDR3 DNA. The D gene is left open where the match is weak. The size of a clone is reported for some rows only, either as once, few or many, or as a class for expanded clones.

d_call: NA; j_call: TRBJ2-1; clone_size: NA; v_call: TRBV13; cdr3_aa: CASSPLGGHEQFF; cdr3_nt: TGTGCCAGCAGCCCCTTAGGGGGTCATGAGCAGTTCTTC
d_call: NA; j_call: TRBJ2-7; clone_size: NA; v_call: TRBV5-1; cdr3_aa: CASSPFGDTSYEQYF; cdr3_nt: TGCGCCAGCAGCCCGTTCGGGGACACCTCCTACGAGCAGTACTTC
d_call: NA; j_call: TRBJ1-1; clone_size: few; v_call: TRBV6-1; cdr3_aa: CASSEPPTPNTEAFF; cdr3_nt: TGTGCCAGCAGTGAGCCACCGACTCCGAACACTGAAGCTTTCTTT
d_call: TRBD2; j_call: TRBJ2-2; clone_size: NA; v_call: TRBV29-1; cdr3_aa: CSVSGTSTGELFF; cdr3_nt: TGCAGCGTTTCCGGGACTAGCACCGGGGAGCTGTTTTTT
d_call: TRBD1; j_call: TRBJ2-7; clone_size: NA; v_call: TRBV7-9; cdr3_aa: CASSLAEGASEQYF; cdr3_nt: TGTGCCAGCAGCTTAGCAGAGGGGGCGAGCGAGCAGTACTTC
d_call: NA; j_call: TRBJ1-1; clone_size: NA; v_call: TRBV5-1; cdr3_aa: CASSLGSRGVKNTEAFF; cdr3_nt: TGCGCCAGCAGCTTGGGGAGCAGGGGCGTGAAGAACACTGAAGCTTTCTTT
d_call: NA; j_call: TRBJ1-2; clone_size: NA; v_call: TRBV5-4; cdr3_aa: CASSFDRNYGYTF; cdr3_nt: TGTGCCAGCAGCTTTGACAGGAACTATGGCTACACCTTC
d_call: NA; j_call: TRBJ1-1; clone_size: NA; v_call: TRBV6-1; cdr3_aa: CASSNKWPGNSEAFF; cdr3_nt: TGTGCCAGCAGTAACAAGTGGCCAGGGAATAGTGAAGCTTTCTTT
d_call: NA; j_call: TRBJ2-1; clone_size: few; v_call: TRBV20-1; cdr3_aa: CSARVGPEQFF; cdr3_nt: TGCAGTGCTAGAGTGGGCCCTGAGCAGTTCTTC
d_call: NA; j_call: TRBJ2-7; clone_size: NA; v_call: TRBV27; cdr3_aa: CASSAQTRIVYEQYF; cdr3_nt: TGTGCCAGCAGTGCGCAGACAAGGATCGTTTACGAGCAGTACTTC
d_call: NA; j_call: TRBJ2-7; clone_size: NA; v_call: TRBV7-9; cdr3_aa: CASSPPRGQYEQYF; cdr3_nt: TGTGCCAGCAGCCCGCCCAGGGGCCAGTACGAGCAGTATTTC
d_call: NA; j_call: TRBJ2-1; clone_size: NA; v_call: TRBV7-9; cdr3_aa: CSSIYPDRYYGNEQFF; cdr3_nt: TGTTCCAGCATCTACCCGGACAGATACTATGGGAATGAGCAGTTCTTC
d_call: TRBD1; j_call: TRBJ1-4; clone_size: NA; v_call: TRBV5-1; cdr3_aa: CASSLGTGNEKLFF; cdr3_nt: TGCGCCAGCAGCCTCGGGACAGGGAATGAAAAACTGTTTTTT
d_call: NA; j_call: TRBJ2-5; clone_size: NA; v_call: TRBV30; cdr3_aa: CAWTPGGETQYF; cdr3_nt: TGTGCCTGGACCCCCGGAGGAGAGACCCAGTACTTC
d_call: NA; j_call: TRBJ2-2; clone_size: NA; v_call: TRBV29-1; cdr3_aa: CSVDSGLTGELFF; cdr3_nt: TGCAGCGTTGACTCAGGGCTCACCGGGGAGCTGTTTTTT
d_call: NA; j_call: TRBJ2-3; clone_size: NA; v_call: TRBV30; cdr3_aa: CAWSVSASSDTQYF; cdr3_nt: TGTGCCTGGAGTGTATCTGCTAGCAGTGATACGCAGTATTTT
d_call: NA; j_call: TRBJ2-7; clone_size: NA; v_call: TRBV27; cdr3_aa: CASAYGTPYSSYEQYF; cdr3_nt: TGTGCCAGCGCGTACGGGACTCCCTATAGCTCCTACGAGCAGTACTTC
d_call: TRBD1; j_call: TRBJ2-7; clone_size: NA; v_call: TRBV19; cdr3_aa: CASSRGQGESYEQYF; cdr3_nt: TGTGCCAGTAGTAGGGGACAGGGTGAATCCTACGAGCAGTACTTC
d_call: NA; j_call: TRBJ1-5; clone_size: NA; v_call: TRBV5-4; cdr3_aa: CASSLDTGEPQHF; cdr3_nt: TGTGCCAGCAGCTTGGACACGGGGGAGCCCCAGCATTTT
d_call: NA; j_call: TRBJ2-2; clone_size: NA; v_call: TRBV6-5; cdr3_aa: CASSSTGELFF; cdr3_nt: TGTGCCAGCAGTTCTACCGGGGAGCTGTTTTTT
d_call: TRBD1; j_call: TRBJ2-2; clone_size: NA; v_call: TRBV11-3; cdr3_aa: CASSPRDRDTGELFF; cdr3_nt: TGTGCCAGCAGCCCTCGGGACAGGGACACCGGGGAGCTGTTTTTT
d_call: NA; j_call: TRBJ2-3; clone_size: NA; v_call: TRBV27; cdr3_aa: CASSLSGEADTQYF; cdr3_nt: TGTGCCAGCAGTTTATCAGGGGAAGCAGATACGCAGTATTTT